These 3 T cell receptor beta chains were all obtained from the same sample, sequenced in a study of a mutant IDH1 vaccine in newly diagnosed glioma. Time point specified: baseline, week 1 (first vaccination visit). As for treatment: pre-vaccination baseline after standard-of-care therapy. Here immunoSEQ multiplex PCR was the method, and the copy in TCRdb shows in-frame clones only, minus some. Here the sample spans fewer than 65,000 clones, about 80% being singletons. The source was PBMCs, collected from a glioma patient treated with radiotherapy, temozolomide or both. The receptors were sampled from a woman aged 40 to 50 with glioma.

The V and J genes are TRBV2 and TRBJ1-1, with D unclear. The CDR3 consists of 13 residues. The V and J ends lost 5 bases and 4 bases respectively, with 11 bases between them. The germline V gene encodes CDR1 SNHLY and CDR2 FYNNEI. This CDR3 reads CASSFNRGTEAFF. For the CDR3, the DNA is TGTGCCAGCAGTTTCAACCGAGGCACTGAAGCTTTCTTT.

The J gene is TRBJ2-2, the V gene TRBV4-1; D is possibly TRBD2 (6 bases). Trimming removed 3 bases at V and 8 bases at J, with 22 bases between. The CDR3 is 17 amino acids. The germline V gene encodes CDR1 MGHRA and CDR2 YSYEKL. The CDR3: CASSHRDTGLPAGELFF. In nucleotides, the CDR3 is TGCGCCAGCAGCCATCGAGATACGGGACTCCCGGCGGGGGAGCTGTTTTTT.

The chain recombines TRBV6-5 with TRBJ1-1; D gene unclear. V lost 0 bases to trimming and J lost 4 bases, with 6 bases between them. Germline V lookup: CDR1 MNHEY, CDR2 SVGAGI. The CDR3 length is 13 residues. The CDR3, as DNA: TGTGCCAGCAGTTACTCCCGGGGCACTGAAGCTTTCTTT. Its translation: CASSYSRGTEAFF.